Below, one T cell receptor (beta chain) is given with its context. The record originates from a study of blood T cell repertoires in COVID-19. V lost 0 bases, J lost 1 base, and 5 bases stayed unmatched. The germline V gene has CDR1 GTSNPN and CDR2 SVGIG (reference sequence). The length of the CDR3 is 15 residues. Repertoires were generated with immunoSEQ multiplex PCR, while TCRdb's copy carries only in-frame clones and drops some. Here the sample spans roughly 58,000 clones, roughly two thirds being singletons. The source material was PBMCs or T cells enriched from blood (not recorded which). This clonotype was obtained from an older woman who had been exposed to COVID-19. The rearrangement links TRBV30 to TRBJ2-5; 7 bases line up with TRBD2. In nucleotides, the CDR3 is TGTGCCTGGAGTGTACCAGCGGGGCCCCAAGAGACCCAGTACTTC. Amino acid sequence: CAWSVPAGPQETQYF.